This TCR beta chain was profiled in a study of cytomegalovirus exposure and HLA in healthy donors. The CDR3 has 14 residues. CDR1 is SGHTA, CDR2 FQGTGA, per germline. Deletions cut 2 bases from V and 9 bases from J, with 14 bases between. 60 Vbeta and 13 Jbeta primers were used in PCR. TCRdb keeps only in-frame clones here, not all; method: immunoSEQ multiplex PCR. Counted here are 200,000 to 250,000 clones, around 77% occurring once; the ten biggest clones make up about 2.7%. The receptor's source is a woman in her twenties or thirties in good health and CMV-seronegative. The chain recombines TRBV7-3 with TRBJ2-1; D may be TRBD2 (6 bases). Input material: PBMCs. In nucleotides, the CDR3 is TGTGCCAGCAGCTTAGTGACTAGTCATGGTGAGCAGTTCTTC. Translated, it gives CASSLVTSHGEQFF.